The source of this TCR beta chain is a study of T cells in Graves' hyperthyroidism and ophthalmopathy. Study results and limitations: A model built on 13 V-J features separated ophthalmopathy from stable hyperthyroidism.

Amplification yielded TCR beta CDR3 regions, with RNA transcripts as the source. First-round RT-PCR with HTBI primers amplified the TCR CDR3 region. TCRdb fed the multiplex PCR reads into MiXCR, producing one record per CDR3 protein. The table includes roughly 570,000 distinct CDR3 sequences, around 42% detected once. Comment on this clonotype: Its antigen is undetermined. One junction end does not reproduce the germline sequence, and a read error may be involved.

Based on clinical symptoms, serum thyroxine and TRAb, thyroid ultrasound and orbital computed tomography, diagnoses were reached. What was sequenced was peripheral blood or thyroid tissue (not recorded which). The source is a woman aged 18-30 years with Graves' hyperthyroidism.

The CDR3 nucleotides are TGTGCCAGCAGCCCGGGCCCTGGGAAGTACGAGCAGTGCTTC. Translated, it gives CASSPGPGKYEQCF. V usage is TRBV7-2 and J usage is TRBJ2-7; D ambiguous. This CDR3 is built from 14 residues. Germline CDR1 SGHTA, CDR2 FQGNSA.